The entry below gives a single TCR beta chain sequence along with its context. Its matching antigen is unknown. Relative to the germline gene, one junction end is altered; a read error may explain this. These data are taken from a study of cytomegalovirus exposure and HLA in healthy donors. Findings of the study overall: A later analysis reportedly found that, within productive TCRs, an Asian-associated ancestry cluster had fewer N-insertions than the mean observed across the roughly 610 donors. HLA alleles were associated with 15,000 to 20,000 TCR beta sequences in a later analysis at 0.05 false discovery rate. TCR beta chain V- and J-gene trimming was linked, in a later analysis, to a missense variant in DCLRE1C.

The CDR3 is made up of 16 amino acids. Looked up from germline, CDR1 is MDHEN and CDR2 is SYDVKM. 13 Jbeta primers and 60 Vbeta primers were used for the PCR. TCRdb's table, derived via immunoSEQ multiplex PCR, lists solely in-frame clones and lacks some. This table holds over 70,000 clones, over 60% found once. What was sequenced was PBMCs. The chain recombines TRBV28 with TRBJ2-1; 7 bases agree with TRBD2. The origin of this receptor is a man younger than 45 in good health and CMV-seronegative. The CDR3 spells CVSSLGREPSYNEQFF. CDR3 in DNA: TGTGTCAGCAGTTTAGGGCGGGAGCCCTCCTACAATGAGCAGTTCTTC.